Following are 5 T cell receptor beta chains from one sample sequenced in a study of T-cell reconstitution after alpha-beta-depleted transplantation in children. The library targeted TCRbeta and was prepared with unique molecular identifiers. TCRdb re-derived calls from the PCR reads in MiXCR, one entry per CDR3 protein. The table shows 490,000 or so distinct CDR3 sequences, with under 15% occurring only once. The sample here was PBMCs from the stem cell graft donor, taken from the stem cell graft. The origin of the receptors is a human donor who donated a stem cell graft to a child with combined immunodeficiency.

This clonotype was recorded at least ten times. V and J are TRBV5-1 and TRBJ2-5, with D possibly called TRBD1 or TRBD2 (5 bases each). The CDR3 runs 15 residues. Per germline, CDR1 SGHRS and CDR2 YFSETQ. V was cut by 3 bases and J by 2 bases, with 14 bases left in between. The CDR3: CASSYLPGPQETQYF. DNA for the CDR3: TGCGCCAGCAGCTACCTTCCGGGACCTCAAGAGACCCAGTACTTC.

In this sample, this clonotype turned up a few times. The rearrangement links TRBV7-9 to TRBJ2-3; D is unclear. Trimming pared 4 bases from V and 6 bases from J, leaving 2 bases between. The CDR3 runs 10 residues. The germline gives CDR1 SEHNR, CDR2 FQNEAQ (reference sequence). The CDR3 DNA sequence: TGTGCCAGCAGCTGGGATACGCAGTATTTT. Encoded protein: CASSWDTQYF.

This chain uses TRBV28 with TRBJ2-3; 8 bases agree with TRBD2. V lost 4 bases to trimming and J lost 7 bases; unmatched junction nucleotides: 4. The CDR3 is made up of 13 amino acids. CDR1 and CDR2 (germline): MDHEN, SYDVKM. DNA for the CDR3: TGTGCCAGCAGTTCGGGGGGGTCACATACGCAGTATTTT. This translates into CASSSGGSHTQYF.

This clonotype showed up many times. This rearrangement joins TRBV12-3 or TRBV12-4 to TRBJ2-1; 9 positions match TRBD1. The CDR3 has 15 residues. V dropped 4 bases and J dropped 7; count of bases not matched to a gene: 8. The CDR3 sequence: CASSSGGDRVNEQFF. The CDR3 DNA is TGTGCCAGCAGTTCAGGTGGGGACAGGGTAAATGAGCAGTTCTTC.

This clonotype has more than one count but fewer than ten. This chain joins TRBV5-1 and TRBJ2-4; D is perhaps TRBD2 (5 bases). CDR1 is SGHRS and CDR2 is YFSETQ in the germline V gene. The ends were cut back, 0 bases at V and 8 bases at J, with 9 bases in the middle. This CDR3 is built from 13 residues. This CDR3 reads CASSLAPGDIQYF. CDR3 DNA sequence: TGCGCCAGCAGCTTGGCCCCCGGGGACATTCAGTACTTC. Supplemented by reference TRBV5-1 and TRBJ2-4, the full variable domain reads KAGVTQTPRYLIKTRGQQVTLSCSPISGHRSVSWYQQTPGQGLQFLFEYFSETQRNKGNFPGRFSGRQFSNSRSEMNVSTLELGDSALYLCASSLAPGDIQYFGAGTRLSVL.